This record looks at one T cell receptor (beta chain) sequence and its context. The antigen is unknown. Trimming removed 4 bases from V and 4 bases from J, with 10 bases in between. The CDR3 runs to 13 residues. Per the germline V gene, CDR1 is MDHEN and CDR2 is SYDVKM. This sample was included in a study of shared clonotypes between healthy human individuals. Background on the study: Two female and a few male donors aged 18 to 49 were enrolled.

Study-wide points: The generation probabilities recorded for non-shared clonotypes fell below those of clonotypes shared by all four donors.

Replicate PCRs from sorted subsets contained about 200 ng DNA, which is 30,000 to 35,000 T cell genomes. The data were produced by immunoSEQ multiplex PCR, yet TCRdb's version contains in-frame clones alone and is incomplete. The profile covers 950,000 to 1,100,000 clones, with around three quarters appearing a single time and roughly 0.62% taken by the ten largest. Sample: memory CD4+ T cells from PBMCs. As for subset: CD45RA-negative fraction. This chain uses TRBV28 with TRBJ1-2; a weak D match, TRBD1 (5 bases). The sequence came from a man in his late teens or twenties in good health. Some clones in this sample may be carry-over from other donors' samples. CDR3 nucleotide sequence: TGTGCCAGCAGTTCCTCGGGGCCCTATGGCTACACCTTC. Amino acid sequence: CASSSSGPYGYTF.